This T cell receptor (beta chain) was retrieved from a study of blood T cell repertoires in COVID-19. TCRdb's table, derived via immunoSEQ multiplex PCR, lists solely in-frame clones and lacks some. Found here are roughly 230,000 clones, about 80% of them singletons; the top ten hold around 3.6%. CDR1 LGHDT and CDR2 YNNKEL come from the germline V gene (reference sequence). The CDR3 extends over 13 amino acids. Trimming removed 4 bases from V and 4 bases from J, with 7 bases in between. The sample comprised PBMCs or T cells enriched from blood (not recorded which). This chain joins TRBV3-1 (or the pseudogene TRBV3-2) and TRBJ2-2; D unclear. The TCR originated in a man aged 45-60 years who had recovered from COVID-19. CDR3 amino acids: CASSLRLTGELFF. CDR3 nucleotides: TGTGCCAGCAGCCTCAGACTCACCGGGGAGCTGTTTTTT.